This record concerns one T cell receptor (beta chain) sequence. In the source study's methods: Scientists estimated how many nucleated cells there were by amplifying reference gene primers. Profiled with immunoSEQ multiplex PCR; TCRdb holds only in-frame clones, not every one. V and J calls and clone size are copied from that table; D and trimming were computed from the DNA. The table lists 150,000 to 200,000 clones, around 82% of them singletons. The sample comes from a study of blood T cell repertoires in COVID-19. Looking at the study overall: T cells, B-cell-depleted T cells, or PBMCs provided the cDNA or gDNA that served as material.

The CDR3 is 14 residues long. Trimming took 4 bases from V and 5 from J; bases not matched to a gene: 6. CDR1 KGHDR and CDR2 SFDVKD come from the germline V gene. Participant age was about 18 to 89 years, and participants resided in about 25 US areas. Each participant's cohort was designated according to participant-reported clinical history. This chain links TRBV24-1 with TRBJ1-2; 7 nucleotides line up with TRBD1. The sequenced sample consisted of PBMCs or T cells enriched from blood (not recorded which). This TCR was recovered from a woman aged 50 to 60 with acute COVID-19. The DNA of the CDR3 is TGTGCCACCAGTGACCCCCAGGGGGTTTATGGCTACACCTTC. Translating it yields CATSDPQGVYGYTF.